The present T cell receptor (beta chain) was sequenced within a study of T cell responses to AZD1222 COVID-19 vaccine. Overall study results and limits: At baseline, seropositivity was found in only six or seven AZD1222 recipients. Spike-specific TCR breadth and depth were elevated following two AZD1222 doses. There were mostly white British donors and more females than males, and clonal diversity was possibly underestimated.

In regard to this clone: The antigen remains undetermined.

The CDR3 extends over 14 amino acids. Germline V CDR1 and CDR2: KGHSH, LQKENI. The ends were cut back, 6 bases at V and 2 bases at J, with 14 bases in the middle. Data came from immunoSEQ multiplex PCR; TCRdb stores just in-frame clones and leaves some out. The sample contains 150,000 to 200,000 clones, around 94% of which appear only once. This TCR was recovered from an adult who received the AZD1222 COVID-19 vaccine. Sample: peripheral blood, taken 28 days after the second AZD1222 dose. The chain combines TRBV18 with TRBJ2-7; possibly TRBD2 for D (6 bases). The CDR3 loop is CASSTLEGTYEQYF. In DNA form, the CDR3 reads TGTGCCAGCTCGACCCTGGAGGGAACCTACGAGCAGTACTTC. Looking up the rest from reference TRBV18 and TRBJ2-7 gives the full variable domain: NAGVMQNPRHLVRRRGQEARLRCSPMKGHSHVYWYRQLPEEGLKFMVYLQKENIIDESGMPKERFSAEFPKEGPSILRIQQVVRGDSAAYFCASSTLEGTYEQYFGPGTRLTVT.